This T cell receptor beta chain was sequenced for a study of CD8 T cells in Susac syndrome. After extraction with the RNeasy kit, roughly 0.45 to 1 ug of the RNA was reverse transcribed using random hexamers. Across 54 Vbeta and 13 Jbeta, immunoSEQ multiplex PCR amplified TCR beta CDR3. TCRdb passed the immunoSEQ multiplex PCR reads through MiXCR, listing each CDR3 protein once. The sample lists 190,000 or so distinct CDR3 sequences, roughly 96% occurring once. The V end lost 7 bases, the J end lost 5 bases, and 11 bases lay between the germline ends. This CDR3 has 13 residues. Germline loops: CDR1 KGHDR, CDR2 SFDVKD. TEMRA cells were FACS-enriched, while CD8+ and CD4+ T cells were negatively isolated.

The source of this sequence is a human donor with multiple sclerosis. The sample consisted of CD4+ T cells from PBMCs. This sequence joins TRBV24-1 and TRBJ2-1, with D uncertain. CDR3 nucleotide sequence: TGTGCCACCAGGGCAGGCGCAAACAATGAGCAGTTCTTC. Residues: CATRAGANNEQFF.